This T cell receptor (beta chain) was recorded in a study of blood T cell repertoires in COVID-19. Study-level background: The United States, Italy and Spain were the sources of the acute and convalescent COVID-19 samples. From T cells, B-cell-depleted T cells, or PBMCs came the material, which was cDNA or gDNA.

Per the study methods: Researchers report that nucleated cell counts were estimated from reference gene primer amplification. Measured with immunoSEQ multiplex PCR; TCRdb has only the in-frame clones, and not every one. D and trimming were read from the DNA, whereas the V and J calls and clone size are those reported in that table. The sample holds about 100,000 clones, approximately 80% seen once. CDR3 size: 13 residues. CDR1 and CDR2 from the germline V gene are SQVTM and ANQGSEA. Trimming shortened V by 4 bases and J by 4 bases, and 13 bases separated the two germline ends. The specimen sequenced was peripheral blood. This receptor was obtained from a man in his sixties or seventies with active or convalescent COVID-19. J is TRBJ1-1 and V is TRBV29-1; D may be TRBD1 (6 bases). The CDR3 region is CSVVVQGGTEAFF. Written as DNA, the CDR3 is TGCAGCGTTGTGGTACAGGGCGGCACTGAAGCTTTCTTT.